This T cell receptor beta chain comes out of a study of human CD8 memory T cell subsets. The study, taken as a whole, reports: Beta chains of the T cell receptor were the only chains the study sequenced. The study found similarly high diversity in stem-like memory and precursor exhausted T cells, unlike effector memory cells.

The PBMC came from buffy coats of healthy donors. Total CD8+ T cells were enriched by negative magnetic separation. Comments on this clonotype: Its antigen is as yet unknown.

This CDR3 is built from 14 residues. Germline V gene sequence: CDR1 SGHRS, CDR2 YFSETQ. By UMI-labeled 5' RACE, the TCR beta libraries were made. TCRdb derives one entry per CDR3 protein from the 5' RACE reads, leaving out DNA. The sample's table shows about 7,400 distinct CDR3 sequences. The chain employs TRBV5-1 and TRBJ2-2. The specimen sequenced was CD8+ T cells from PBMCs. The receptor was derived from a human donor in good health. The CDR3 loop reads CASSSGQNTGELFF. The variable domain in full, completed from reference TRBV5-1 and TRBJ2-2, reads KAGVTQTPRYLIKTRGQQVTLSCSPISGHRSVSWYQQTPGQGLQFLFEYFSETQRNKGNFPGRFSGRQFSNSRSEMNVSTLELGDSALYLCASSSGQNTGELFFGEGSRLTVL.